These T cell receptor beta chains were read from a single sample in a study of cytomegalovirus exposure and HLA in healthy donors. Clones were read by immunoSEQ multiplex PCR, and TCRdb kept only the in-frame ones, dropping some. This table has 150,000 to 200,000 clones, around 73% appearing once. The sequenced sample consisted of PBMCs. The receptors shown here come from a woman between 18 and 29 years old in good health and CMV-seropositive. CDR3s include the opening cysteine and the closing phenylalanine or tryptophan. The D gene is left open where the match is weak. Expanded clones are given a class, and other clones once, few, many or no size at all.

clone_size: NA
d_call: NA
j_call: TRBJ2-7
v_call: TRBV7-2
cdr3_nt: TGTGCCAGCAGCCCACTAGTCACAACCTACGAGCAGTACTTC
cdr3_aa: CASSPLVTTYEQYF

clone_size: NA
d_call: TRBD1
j_call: TRBJ1-5
v_call: TRBV6-5
cdr3_nt: TGTGCCAGCAGTTCCCCCAACAGGGGGTGGTGGCATTTT
cdr3_aa: CASSSPNRGWWHF

clone_size: NA
d_call: NA
j_call: TRBJ1-2
v_call: TRBV14
cdr3_nt: TGTGCCAGCAGCCAGACTGGACAGGGCTACACCTTC
cdr3_aa: CASSQTGQGYTF

clone_size: NA
d_call: TRBD1
j_call: TRBJ1-1
v_call: TRBV11-2
cdr3_nt: TGTGCCAGCAGCCGTGTGGGCTCAGGGGGCGGAGGGACTGAAGCTTTCTTT
cdr3_aa: CASSRVGSGGGGTEAFF

clone_size: once
d_call: NA
j_call: TRBJ2-1
v_call: TRBV25-1
cdr3_nt: TGTGCCAGCAGTCAGACTCGTAACAATGAGCAGTTCTTC
cdr3_aa: CASSQTRNNEQFF

clone_size: few
d_call: NA
j_call: TRBJ2-1
v_call: TRBV19
cdr3_nt: TGTGCCAGTAGTATCTCGGAGGGGTCCTACAATGAGCAGTTCTTC
cdr3_aa: CASSISEGSYNEQFF

clone_size: NA
d_call: TRBD1
j_call: TRBJ1-2
v_call: TRBV6-5
cdr3_nt: TGTGCCAGCAGACAACAGGGGAGGTATGGCTACACCTTC
cdr3_aa: CASRQQGRYGYTF

clone_size: once
d_call: TRBD2
j_call: TRBJ2-1
v_call: TRBV4-2
cdr3_nt: TGTGCCAGCAGCCAAGACCGGGGGGGCACCTACAATGAGCAGTTCTTC
cdr3_aa: CASSQDRGGTYNEQFF

clone_size: NA
d_call: NA
j_call: TRBJ1-5
v_call: TRBV28
cdr3_nt: TGTGCCAGCAGTTGGAGTAATAGCAATCAGCCCCAGCATTTT
cdr3_aa: CASSWSNSNQPQHF

clone_size: NA
d_call: NA
j_call: TRBJ1-1
v_call: TRBV5-4
cdr3_nt: TGTGCCAGCAGCCTGAGGGGGGGGTCGCCTGCTGCTTTCTTT
cdr3_aa: CASSLRGGSPAAFF

clone_size: NA
d_call: TRBD1
j_call: TRBJ1-1
v_call: TRBV12-5
cdr3_nt: TGTGCTAGTGGTCTCCAACAGGGGTTGAACACTGAAGCTTTCTTT
cdr3_aa: CASGLQQGLNTEAFF

clone_size: NA
d_call: TRBD1
j_call: TRBJ1-6
v_call: TRBV2
cdr3_nt: TGTGCCAGCAGGGACAGGGACAATTCACCCCTCCACTTT
cdr3_aa: CASRDRDNSPLHF

clone_size: NA
d_call: NA
j_call: TRBJ1-4
v_call: TRBV2
cdr3_nt: TGTGCCAGCAGTGAAGGGGGGGGGCGAGGGGAAAAACTGTTTTTT
cdr3_aa: CASSEGGGRGEKLFF

clone_size: NA
d_call: NA
j_call: TRBJ1-5
v_call: TRBV4-3
cdr3_nt: TGCGCCAGCAGCCAAGATCTGCAGGCGGGGCTCTGGGCCCAGCATTTT
cdr3_aa: CASSQDLQAGLWAQHF

clone_size: NA
d_call: NA
j_call: TRBJ2-3
v_call: TRBV5-4
cdr3_nt: TGTGCCAGCAGCCATCGGACATCTAGCACAGATACGCAGTATTTT
cdr3_aa: CASSHRTSSTDTQYF

clone_size: NA
d_call: NA
j_call: TRBJ1-6
v_call: TRBV14
cdr3_nt: TGTGCCAGCAGCCTACAGGGATGGTATAATTCACCCCTCCACTTT
cdr3_aa: CASSLQGWYNSPLHF

clone_size: few
d_call: NA
j_call: TRBJ1-3
v_call: TRBV4-3
cdr3_nt: TGCGCCAGCAGCCAAGTTAACAGGCCCGGAGACACCATATATTTT
cdr3_aa: CASSQVNRPGDTIYF

clone_size: NA
d_call: NA
j_call: TRBJ1-2
v_call: TRBV30
cdr3_nt: TGTGCCTGGAGTGTACCGGGCGGGGGCTACACCTTC
cdr3_aa: CAWSVPGGGYTF

clone_size: NA
d_call: NA
j_call: TRBJ1-2
v_call: TRBV5-6
cdr3_nt: TGTGCCAGCAGCTTGGATATTGCAGGGCTCACTAACTATGGCTACACCTTC
cdr3_aa: CASSLDIAGLTNYGYTF

clone_size: NA
d_call: TRBD1
j_call: TRBJ2-7
v_call: TRBV13
cdr3_nt: TGTGCCAGCAGCTTAAGTCAGGGGGCGGGCGAGCAGTACTTC
cdr3_aa: CASSLSQGAGEQYF

clone_size: NA
d_call: NA
j_call: TRBJ2-2
v_call: TRBV2
cdr3_nt: TGTGCCAGCAGTGAAGCGGGCAACACCGGGGAGCTGTTTTTT
cdr3_aa: CASSEAGNTGELFF

clone_size: NA
d_call: NA
j_call: TRBJ1-3
v_call: TRBV5-1
cdr3_nt: TGCGCCAGCAGCAGCCAGGGATCTGGAAACACCATATATTTT
cdr3_aa: CASSSQGSGNTIYF

clone_size: NA
d_call: NA
j_call: TRBJ1-3
v_call: TRBV5-6
cdr3_nt: TGTGCCAGCAGCTTCGGGGGATCTGGAAACACCATATATTTT
cdr3_aa: CASSFGGSGNTIYF

clone_size: NA
d_call: TRBD1
j_call: TRBJ1-5
v_call: TRBV4-1
cdr3_nt: TGCGCCAGCAGCCAAGATCAAGGACAGGAGCCTCACAGCAATCAGCCCCAGCATTTT
cdr3_aa: CASSQDQGQEPHSNQPQHF

clone_size: NA
d_call: TRBD2
j_call: TRBJ2-3
v_call: TRBV2
cdr3_nt: TGTGCCACCAAAAGGCGCGGGGGGGGCACAGATACGCAGTATTTT
cdr3_aa: CATKRRGGGTDTQYF

clone_size: NA
d_call: TRBD1
j_call: TRBJ2-7
v_call: TRBV6-1
cdr3_nt: TGTGCCAGCAGGGGAGGGACAGGGGAACACGAGCAGTACTTC
cdr3_aa: CASRGGTGEHEQYF

clone_size: NA
d_call: NA
j_call: TRBJ1-5
v_call: TRBV5-6
cdr3_nt: TGTGCCCGAACATGGCCGTATAGCAATCAGCCCCAGCATTTT
cdr3_aa: CARTWPYSNQPQHF

clone_size: NA
d_call: TRBD2
j_call: TRBJ2-7
v_call: TRBV4-1
cdr3_nt: TGCGCCAGCAGCCAATCCTGGCTGCGGGGGGGCCCCTACGAGCAGTACTTC
cdr3_aa: CASSQSWLRGGPYEQYF

clone_size: NA
d_call: TRBD2
j_call: TRBJ2-3
v_call: TRBV7-2
cdr3_nt: TGTGCCAGCAGCTTAGCGGGGCTAGCGGGGGGGCCGTTAGATACGCAGTATTTT
cdr3_aa: CASSLAGLAGGPLDTQYF

clone_size: NA
d_call: TRBD1
j_call: TRBJ2-1
v_call: TRBV25-1
cdr3_nt: TGTGCCAGCAGTGATCCGGGACAGGGGGACGAGCAGTTCTTC
cdr3_aa: CASSDPGQGDEQFF

clone_size: NA
d_call: NA
j_call: TRBJ2-1
v_call: TRBV5-4
cdr3_nt: TGTGCCAGCAGCTTGAGAGGGGCGGGGTACAATGAGCAGTTCTTC
cdr3_aa: CASSLRGAGYNEQFF

clone_size: few
d_call: TRBD1
j_call: TRBJ1-5
v_call: TRBV7-2
cdr3_nt: TGTGCCAGCAGCTTATGGACAGGGTCGGGTCAGCCCCAGCATTTT
cdr3_aa: CASSLWTGSGQPQHF

clone_size: NA
d_call: NA
j_call: TRBJ1-1
v_call: TRBV6-1
cdr3_nt: TGTGCCAGCAGTGAAAATGGCAACACTGAAGCTTTCTTT
cdr3_aa: CASSENGNTEAFF

clone_size: NA
d_call: NA
j_call: TRBJ1-6
v_call: TRBV7-9
cdr3_nt: TGTGCCAGCAGCTTAGGTCTTGTATCGGACAACTCACCCCTCCACTTT
cdr3_aa: CASSLGLVSDNSPLHF

clone_size: NA
d_call: TRBD1
j_call: TRBJ2-7
v_call: TRBV29-1
cdr3_nt: TGCAGCGTTGTAGGACAGGGGCCCGACGAGCAGTACTTC
cdr3_aa: CSVVGQGPDEQYF

clone_size: NA
d_call: NA
j_call: TRBJ1-4
v_call: TRBV28
cdr3_nt: TGTGCCAGCAGTTTATTTCCAGGCGGGAGTGAAAAACTGTTTTTT
cdr3_aa: CASSLFPGGSEKLFF

clone_size: NA
d_call: TRBD2
j_call: TRBJ2-2
v_call: TRBV7-8
cdr3_nt: TGTGCCAGCAGCCCAAGGGGACTAGCGAACACCGGGGAGCTGTTTTTT
cdr3_aa: CASSPRGLANTGELFF

clone_size: NA
d_call: NA
j_call: TRBJ1-5
v_call: TRBV21-1
cdr3_nt: TGTGCCAGCATCTTAAGGGAAGGGAGTCAGCCCCAGCATTTT
cdr3_aa: CASILREGSQPQHF

clone_size: NA
d_call: NA
j_call: TRBJ1-6
v_call: TRBV19
cdr3_nt: TGTGCCAGTAGTATAGCGACAGCTTCGTATAATTCACCCCTCCACTTT
cdr3_aa: CASSIATASYNSPLHF

clone_size: NA
d_call: NA
j_call: TRBJ2-2
v_call: TRBV7-8
cdr3_nt: TGTGCCAGCAGCTCTCAGGGAAGATTCAACACCGGGGAGCTGTTTTTT
cdr3_aa: CASSSQGRFNTGELFF

clone_size: NA
d_call: NA
j_call: TRBJ1-1
v_call: TRBV11-2
cdr3_nt: TGTGCCAGCAGCTTGTCGGTTGTAGCTGAAGCTTTCTTT
cdr3_aa: CASSLSVVAEAFF

clone_size: NA
d_call: TRBD2
j_call: TRBJ2-7
v_call: TRBV13
cdr3_nt: TGTGCCAGCAGGAAGAAAGGGACTACCCTCGAGCAGTACTTC
cdr3_aa: CASRKKGTTLEQYF

clone_size: few
d_call: TRBD2
j_call: TRBJ2-5
v_call: TRBV6-6
cdr3_nt: TGTGCCAGCAGGATAGCGGGGGGGCAAGAGACCCAGTACTTC
cdr3_aa: CASRIAGGQETQYF

clone_size: NA
d_call: TRBD2
j_call: TRBJ2-5
v_call: TRBV5-6
cdr3_nt: TGTGCCAGCAGCTTGTTGGTAGCGGGAAACCAAGAGACCCAGTACTTC
cdr3_aa: CASSLLVAGNQETQYF

clone_size: NA
d_call: NA
j_call: TRBJ1-3
v_call: TRBV6-5
cdr3_nt: TGTGCCAGCTCTCGGGGGGCCGTTTCTGGAAACACCATATATTTT
cdr3_aa: CASSRGAVSGNTIYF

clone_size: NA
d_call: TRBD1
j_call: TRBJ2-7
v_call: TRBV5-1
cdr3_nt: TGCGCCAGCAGCTTAAAGGGGGCCAGGGAGCAGTACTTC
cdr3_aa: CASSLKGAREQYF

clone_size: NA
d_call: NA
j_call: TRBJ1-1
v_call: TRBV6-1
cdr3_nt: TGTGCCAGCAGTGAAGAAGTCCCGGCGGGAGCTTTCTTT
cdr3_aa: CASSEEVPAGAFF

clone_size: NA
d_call: NA
j_call: TRBJ1-1
v_call: TRBV19
cdr3_nt: TGTGCCAGTAGTACGAGTTATGGGGGGGGAGAGGGAGAGTGGCCTGAAGCTTTCTTT
cdr3_aa: CASSTSYGGGEGEWPEAFF

clone_size: once
d_call: NA
j_call: TRBJ1-1
v_call: TRBV6-5
cdr3_nt: TGTGCCAGCAGCCCATTTCGTCCGAGTCGCCCTGAAGCTTTCTTT
cdr3_aa: CASSPFRPSRPEAFF

clone_size: NA
d_call: NA
j_call: TRBJ2-1
v_call: TRBV5-4
cdr3_nt: TGTGCCAGCAGCCCCCCCGGGGTCGCCAGCTCCTACAATGAGCAGTTCTTC
cdr3_aa: CASSPPGVASSYNEQFF

clone_size: NA
d_call: NA
j_call: TRBJ1-1
v_call: TRBV18
cdr3_nt: TGTGTCAGCTCACCACTGGGAGCGAAGAACACTGAAGCTTTCTTT
cdr3_aa: CVSSPLGAKNTEAFF

clone_size: few
d_call: NA
j_call: TRBJ2-3
v_call: TRBV27
cdr3_nt: TGTGCCAGCGCCGTGGGGGGGCTGGGCACAGATACGCAGTATTTT
cdr3_aa: CASAVGGLGTDTQYF

clone_size: NA
d_call: TRBD2
j_call: TRBJ2-1
v_call: TRBV10-3
cdr3_nt: TGTGCCATCAGTACTCTTGCGGGGGGGAATGAGCAGTTCTTC
cdr3_aa: CAISTLAGGNEQFF

clone_size: NA
d_call: NA
j_call: TRBJ1-2
v_call: TRBV7-9
cdr3_nt: TGTGCCAGCAGCCAGGACAGCTATGGCTACACCTTC
cdr3_aa: CASSQDSYGYTF

clone_size: NA
d_call: NA
j_call: TRBJ2-7
v_call: TRBV5-6
cdr3_nt: TGTGCCAGCAGCTTGGCAGGTATTGTCTCCGAGCAGTACTTC
cdr3_aa: CASSLAGIVSEQYF

clone_size: NA
d_call: NA
j_call: TRBJ2-7
v_call: TRBV4-1
cdr3_nt: TGCGCCAGCAGCCTTGGACAGTTCGACGAGCAGTACTTC
cdr3_aa: CASSLGQFDEQYF

clone_size: NA
d_call: TRBD2
j_call: TRBJ2-1
v_call: TRBV30
cdr3_nt: TGTGCCTGGAGGCGGACTAGCGGACAGCAGTTCTTC
cdr3_aa: CAWRRTSGQQFF

clone_size: few
d_call: TRBD2
j_call: TRBJ2-5
v_call: TRBV5-4
cdr3_nt: TGTGCCAGCAGCCGGGAGGGGGGGGCCCGGGAGACCCAGTACTTC
cdr3_aa: CASSREGGARETQYF

clone_size: NA
d_call: NA
j_call: TRBJ1-3
v_call: TRBV6-5
cdr3_nt: TGTGCCAGCAGCGCGGGTCTCTCTGGAAACACCATATATTTT
cdr3_aa: CASSAGLSGNTIYF

clone_size: NA
d_call: TRBD2
j_call: TRBJ2-3
v_call: TRBV9
cdr3_nt: TGTGCCAGCAGCTGGCGGGAGGGCGGGGACAGCACAGATACGCAGTATTTT
cdr3_aa: CASSWREGGDSTDTQYF